The T cell receptor beta chain under discussion was sequenced for a study of T cells in Graves' hyperthyroidism and ophthalmopathy. This clonotype was found a few times. It was RNA transcripts that yielded the amplified TCR beta CDR3 regions. Carried out on the TCR CDR3, a first-round RT-PCR used the HTBI primer set. Using its own MiXCR run on the multiplex PCR reads, TCRdb lists one record per CDR3 protein. The table records about 840,000 distinct CDR3 sequences, over 35% of them present only once. The definition of stable Graves' hyperthyroidism was no ophthalmopathy progression within 18 months. Orbital computed tomography and thyroid ultrasound, together with serum TRAb and thyroxine and clinical symptoms, were used for diagnoses. The CDR3 contains 15 residues. V dropped 5 bases and J dropped 2; count of bases not matched to a gene: 11. CDR1 and CDR2 from the germline V gene are DFQATT and SNEGSKA (reference sequence).

V gene TRBV20-1 combines with J gene TRBJ2-7; 8 positions match TRBD2. The specimen was blood. The sequence derives from a man younger than 30 with Graves' hyperthyroidism. The CDR3 protein is CSAWRGIAGPYEQYF. The CDR3 DNA is TGCAGTGCTTGGCGGGGGATAGCGGGGCCCTACGAGCAGTACTTC.